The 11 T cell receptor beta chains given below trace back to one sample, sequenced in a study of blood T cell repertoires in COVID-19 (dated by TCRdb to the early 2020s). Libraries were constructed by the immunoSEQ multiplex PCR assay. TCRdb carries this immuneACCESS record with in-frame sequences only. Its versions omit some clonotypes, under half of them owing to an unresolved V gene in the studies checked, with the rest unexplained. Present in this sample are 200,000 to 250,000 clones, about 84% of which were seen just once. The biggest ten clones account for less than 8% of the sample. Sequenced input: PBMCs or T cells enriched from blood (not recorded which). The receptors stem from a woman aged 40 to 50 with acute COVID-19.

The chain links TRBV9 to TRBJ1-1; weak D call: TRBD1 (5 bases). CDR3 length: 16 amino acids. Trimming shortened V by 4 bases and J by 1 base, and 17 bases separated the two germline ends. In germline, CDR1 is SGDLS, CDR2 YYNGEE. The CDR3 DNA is TGTGCCAGCAGCCCAATCCTGGGGCAAGGGAACACTGAAGCTTTCTTT. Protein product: CASSPILGQGNTEAFF.

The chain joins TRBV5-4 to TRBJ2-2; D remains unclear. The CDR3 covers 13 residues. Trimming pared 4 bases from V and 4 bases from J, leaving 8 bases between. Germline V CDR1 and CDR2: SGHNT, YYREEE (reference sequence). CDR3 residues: CASSAIFTGELFF. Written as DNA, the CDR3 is TGTGCCAGCAGCGCGATCTTCACCGGGGAGCTGTTTTTT.

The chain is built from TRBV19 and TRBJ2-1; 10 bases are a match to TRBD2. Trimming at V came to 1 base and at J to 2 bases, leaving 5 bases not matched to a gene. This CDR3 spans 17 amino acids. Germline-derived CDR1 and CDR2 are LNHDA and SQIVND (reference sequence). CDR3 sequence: CASSIVPGLATYNEQFF. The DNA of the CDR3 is TGTGCCAGTAGTATAGTTCCGGGACTAGCGACCTACAATGAGCAGTTCTTC. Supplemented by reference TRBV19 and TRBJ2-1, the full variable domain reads DGGITQSPKYLFRKEGQNVTLSCEQNLNHDAMYWYRQDPGQGLRLIYYSQIVNDFQKGDIAEGYSVSREKKESFPLTVTSAQKNPTAFYLCASSIVPGLATYNEQFFGPGTRLTVL.

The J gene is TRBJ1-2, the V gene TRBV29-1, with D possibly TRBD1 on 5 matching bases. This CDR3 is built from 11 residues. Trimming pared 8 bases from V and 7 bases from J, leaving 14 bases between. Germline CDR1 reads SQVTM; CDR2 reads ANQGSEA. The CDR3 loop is CSLEHGGGYTF. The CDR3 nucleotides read TGCAGCCTGGAACACGGGGGTGGCTACACCTTC.

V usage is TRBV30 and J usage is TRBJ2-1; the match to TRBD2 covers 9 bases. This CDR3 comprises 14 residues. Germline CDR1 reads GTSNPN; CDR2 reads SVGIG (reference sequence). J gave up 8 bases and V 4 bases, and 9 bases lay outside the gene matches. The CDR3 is CAWNRGRAKDEQFF. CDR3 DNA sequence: TGTGCCTGGAACCGCGGGAGGGCTAAAGATGAGCAGTTCTTC. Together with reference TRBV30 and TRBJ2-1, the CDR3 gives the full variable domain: SQTIHQWPATLVQPVGSPLSLECTVEGTSNPNLYWYRQAAGRGLQLLFYSVGIGQISSEVPQNLSASRPQDRQFILSSKKLLLSDSGFYLCAWNRGRAKDEQFFGPGTRLTVL.

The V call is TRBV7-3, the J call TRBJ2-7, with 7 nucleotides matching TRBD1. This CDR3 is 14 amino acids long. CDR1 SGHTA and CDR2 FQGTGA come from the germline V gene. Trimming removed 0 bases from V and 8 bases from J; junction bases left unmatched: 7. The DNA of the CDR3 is TGTGCCAGCAGCTTAACGGGGACAGTACCTCAGCAGTACTTC. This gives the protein CASSLTGTVPQQYF.

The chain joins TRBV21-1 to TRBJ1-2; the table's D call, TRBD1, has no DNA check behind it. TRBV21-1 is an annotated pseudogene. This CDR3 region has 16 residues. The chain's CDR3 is CASSKGQGVFSYGYTF. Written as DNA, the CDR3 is TGTGCCAGCAGCAAGGGACAGGGGGTATTCTCATATGGCTACACCTTC.

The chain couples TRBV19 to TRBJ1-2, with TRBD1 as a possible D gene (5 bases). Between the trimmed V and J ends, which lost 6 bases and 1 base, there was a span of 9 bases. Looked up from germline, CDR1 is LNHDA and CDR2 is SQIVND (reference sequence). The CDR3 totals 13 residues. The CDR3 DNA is TGTGCCAGTAGCGAAGGGGTTAACTATGGCTACACCTTC. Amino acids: CASSEGVNYGYTF.

CDR3 coding DNA: TGTGCCAGCACTCGGGTGTCCTCCCTGAGCACCGGGGAGCTGTTTTTT. The encoded protein is CASTRVSSLSTGELFF. V gene TRBV3-1 (or the pseudogene TRBV3-2) combines with J gene TRBJ2-2; D gene uncertain. The V and J ends lost 7 bases and 4 bases respectively, with 19 bases between them. The V gene's germline CDR1 is LGHDT and CDR2 YNNKEL (reference sequence). This CDR3 spans 16 amino acids.

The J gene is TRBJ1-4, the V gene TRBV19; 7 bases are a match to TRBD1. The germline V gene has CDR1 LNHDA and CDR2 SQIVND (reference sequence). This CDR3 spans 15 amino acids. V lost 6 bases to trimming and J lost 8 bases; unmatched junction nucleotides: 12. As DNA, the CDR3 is TGTGCCAGTAGCTGGAGGACGTCAGGGGGGGAAAAACTGTTTTTT. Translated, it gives CASSWRTSGGEKLFF.

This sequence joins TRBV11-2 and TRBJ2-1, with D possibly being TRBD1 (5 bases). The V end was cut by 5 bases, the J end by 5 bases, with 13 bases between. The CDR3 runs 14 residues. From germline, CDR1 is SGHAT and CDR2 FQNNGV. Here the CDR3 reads CASSPETDHNEQFF. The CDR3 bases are TGTGCCAGCAGCCCCGAGACAGATCACAATGAGCAGTTCTTC.